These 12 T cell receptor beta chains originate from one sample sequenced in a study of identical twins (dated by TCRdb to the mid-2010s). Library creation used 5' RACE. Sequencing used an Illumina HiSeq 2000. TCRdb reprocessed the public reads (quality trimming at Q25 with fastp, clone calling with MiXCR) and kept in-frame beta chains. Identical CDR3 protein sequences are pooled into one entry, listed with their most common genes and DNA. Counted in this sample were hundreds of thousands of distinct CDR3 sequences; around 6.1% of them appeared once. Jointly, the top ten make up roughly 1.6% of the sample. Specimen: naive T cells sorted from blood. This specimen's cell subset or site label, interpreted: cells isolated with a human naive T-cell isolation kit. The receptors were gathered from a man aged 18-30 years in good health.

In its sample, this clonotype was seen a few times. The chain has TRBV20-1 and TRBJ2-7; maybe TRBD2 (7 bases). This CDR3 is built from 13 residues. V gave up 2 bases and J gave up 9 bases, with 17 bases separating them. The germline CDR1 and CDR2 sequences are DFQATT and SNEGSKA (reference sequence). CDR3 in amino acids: CSARSRRGLGQYF. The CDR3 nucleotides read TGCAGTGCTAGATCCCGGCGGGGGCTGGGGCAGTACTTC.

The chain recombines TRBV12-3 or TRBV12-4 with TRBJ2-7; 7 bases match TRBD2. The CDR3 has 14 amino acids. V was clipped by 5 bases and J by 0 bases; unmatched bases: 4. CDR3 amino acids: CASSEGGSSYEQYV. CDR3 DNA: TGTGCCAGCAGTGAGGGAGGGAGCTCCTACGAGCAGTACGTC.

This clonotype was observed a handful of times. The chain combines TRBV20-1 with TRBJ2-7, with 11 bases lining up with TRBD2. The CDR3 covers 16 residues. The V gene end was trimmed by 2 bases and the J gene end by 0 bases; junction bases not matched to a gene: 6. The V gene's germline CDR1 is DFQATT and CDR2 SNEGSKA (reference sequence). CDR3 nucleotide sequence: TGCAGTGCTAGATCGGAGACTAGCGGGATCTCCTACGAGCAGTACTTC. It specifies CSARSETSGISYEQYF.

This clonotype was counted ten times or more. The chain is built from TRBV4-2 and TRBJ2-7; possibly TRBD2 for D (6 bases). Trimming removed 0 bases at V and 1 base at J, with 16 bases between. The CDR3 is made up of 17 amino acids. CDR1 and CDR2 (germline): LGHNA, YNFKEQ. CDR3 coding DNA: TGTGCCAGCAGCCAAGATAGGGACGGGAGTTATTCCTACGAGCAGTACTTC. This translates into CASSQDRDGSYSYEQYF.

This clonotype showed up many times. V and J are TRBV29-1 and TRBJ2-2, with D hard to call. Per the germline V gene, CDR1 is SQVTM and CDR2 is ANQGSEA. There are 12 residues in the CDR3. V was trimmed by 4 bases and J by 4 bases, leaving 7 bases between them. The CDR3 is CSVVYSTGELFF. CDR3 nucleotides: TGCAGCGTTGTTTACTCCACCGGGGAGCTGTTTTTT.

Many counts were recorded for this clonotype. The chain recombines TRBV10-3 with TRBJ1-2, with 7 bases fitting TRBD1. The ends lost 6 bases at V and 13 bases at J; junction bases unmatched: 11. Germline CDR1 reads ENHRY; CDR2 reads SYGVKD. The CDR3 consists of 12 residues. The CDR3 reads CAIRDGQDSCTF. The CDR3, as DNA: TGTGCCATCAGGGATGGACAGGATTCATGCACCTTC.

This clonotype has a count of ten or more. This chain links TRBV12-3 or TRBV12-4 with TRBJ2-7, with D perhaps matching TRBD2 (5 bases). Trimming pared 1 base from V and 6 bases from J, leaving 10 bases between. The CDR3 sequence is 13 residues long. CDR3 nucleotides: TGTGCCAGCAGTTTAGGGACTGGTCTCGAGCAGTACTTC. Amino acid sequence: CASSLGTGLEQYF.

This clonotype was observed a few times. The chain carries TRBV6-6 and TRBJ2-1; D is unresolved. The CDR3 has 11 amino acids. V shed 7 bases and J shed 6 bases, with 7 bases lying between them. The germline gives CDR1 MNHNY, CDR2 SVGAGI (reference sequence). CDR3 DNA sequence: TGTGCCAGCACCTCGCTCAATGAGCAGTTCTTC. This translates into CASTSLNEQFF.

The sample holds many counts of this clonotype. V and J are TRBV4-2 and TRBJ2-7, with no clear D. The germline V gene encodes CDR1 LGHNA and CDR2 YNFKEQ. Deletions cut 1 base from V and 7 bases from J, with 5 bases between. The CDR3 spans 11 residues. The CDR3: CASSQGQEQYV. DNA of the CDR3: TGTGCCAGCAGCCAAGGCCAGGAGCAGTACGTC.

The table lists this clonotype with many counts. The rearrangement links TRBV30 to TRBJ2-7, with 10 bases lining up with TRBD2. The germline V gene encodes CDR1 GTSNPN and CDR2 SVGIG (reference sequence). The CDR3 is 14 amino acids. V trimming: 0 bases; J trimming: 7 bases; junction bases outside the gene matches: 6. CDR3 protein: CAWSVNSGRGEQYF. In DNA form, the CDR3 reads TGTGCCTGGAGTGTAAACAGCGGGAGGGGAGAGCAGTACTTC.

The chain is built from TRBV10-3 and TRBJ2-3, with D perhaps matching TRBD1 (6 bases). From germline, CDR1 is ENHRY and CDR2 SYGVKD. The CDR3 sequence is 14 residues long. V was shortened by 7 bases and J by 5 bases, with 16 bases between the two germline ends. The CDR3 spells CAIKITGSIDTQYF. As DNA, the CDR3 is TGTGCCATCAAAATCACAGGGTCGATAGATACGCAGTATTTT.

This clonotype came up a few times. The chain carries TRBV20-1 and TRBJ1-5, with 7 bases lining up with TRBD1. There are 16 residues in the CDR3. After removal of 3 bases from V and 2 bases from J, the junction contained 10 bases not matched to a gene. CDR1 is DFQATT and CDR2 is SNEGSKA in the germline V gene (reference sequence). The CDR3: CSASSTGRQGNQPQHF. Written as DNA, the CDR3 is TGCAGTGCTAGCTCGACAGGGCGCCAAGGCAATCAGCCCCAGCATTTT.